Listed here are 15 T cell receptor beta chains from one sample, sequenced in a study of control samples from healthy donors and cancer patients. The assay was immunoSEQ multiplex PCR, and TCRdb's table has in-frame clones only and misses some. Here the sample spans roughly 120,000 clones, nearly 95% being singletons. The specimen was blood. These TCRs come from a man younger than 40 in good health.

The V and J genes are TRBV2 and TRBJ2-1, with a weak D call TRBD1 (5 bases). V was shortened by 3 bases and J by 6 bases, with 24 bases between the two germline ends. The CDR3 totals 18 residues. CDR1 is SNHLY and CDR2 is FYNNEI in the germline V gene. The CDR3 nucleotides read TGTGCCAGCAGTGATCGTAGTCAGGGAACCTACCTAGGCAATGAGCAGTTCTTC. This gives the protein CASSDRSQGTYLGNEQFF.

The chain carries TRBV9 and TRBJ2-1; the match to TRBD2 covers 12 bases. Unmatched junction bases numbered 11, after V lost 3 bases and J lost 4 bases. The CDR3 contains 18 residues. Germline V CDR1 and CDR2: SGDLS, YYNGEE. The CDR3 region has the DNA TGTGCCAGCAGCGCGGATTCCGGGACTAGCGGGCGATACAATGAGCAGTTCTTC. Amino acid sequence: CASSADSGTSGRYNEQFF.

The rearrangement links TRBV3-1 (or the pseudogene TRBV3-2) to TRBJ2-3, with 8 nucleotides matching TRBD2. Losses at the gene ends were 0 bases for V and 6 bases for J; bases not matched to a gene: 11. Per the germline V gene, CDR1 is LGHDT and CDR2 is YNNKEL (reference sequence). The CDR3 consists of 17 residues. The CDR3: CASSQDWSAGAGDTQYF. DNA for the CDR3: TGTGCCAGCAGCCAAGACTGGTCAGCGGGGGCCGGGGATACGCAGTATTTT.

This rearrangement joins TRBV2 to TRBJ2-7; unclear D gene. The CDR3 covers 12 residues. Between the trimmed V and J ends, which lost 4 bases and 6 bases, there was a span of 10 bases. CDR1 and CDR2 from the germline V gene are SNHLY and FYNNEI. CDR3 amino acids: CASSVFRGEQYV. CDR3 coding DNA: TGTGCCAGCAGTGTTTTCAGAGGCGAGCAGTACGTC.

This clone was counted a few times. This chain links TRBV28 with TRBJ1-1; 11 nucleotides align to TRBD1. From germline, CDR1 is MDHEN and CDR2 SYDVKM. The CDR3 runs 15 residues. V was clipped by 5 bases and J by 6 bases; unmatched bases: 8. CDR3 amino acids: CASSERTGGRAEAFF. The CDR3 coding sequence is TGTGCCAGCAGTGAAAGGACAGGGGGCCGCGCTGAAGCTTTCTTT. Using reference TRBV28 and TRBJ1-1 for the parts outside the CDR3, the full variable domain is DVKVTQSSRYLVKRTGEKVFLECVQDMDHENMFWYRQDPGLGLRLIYFSYDVKMKEKGDIPEGYSVSREKKERFSLILESASTNQTSMYLCASSERTGGRAEAFFGQGTRLTVV.

A remark on this clone: Relative to the germline gene, one junction end is altered; a read error may explain this. Other DNA sequences in this sample translate to the same CDR3. The J gene is TRBJ2-7, the V gene TRBV18; the D is unclear. CDR1 and CDR2 (germline): KGHSH, LQKENI. The CDR3 consists of 15 residues. The CDR3 sequence is CASSPTKGPPYEQYF. The DNA of the CDR3 is TGCGCCAGCTCACCTACGAAGGGCCCTCCCTACGAGCAGTACTTC.

The count of this clone is one. This rearrangement joins TRBV6-2 or TRBV6-3 to TRBJ2-1; D uncertain. This CDR3 has 17 amino acids. The ends were cut back, 1 base at V and 0 bases at J, with 13 bases in the middle. CDR1 is MNHEY and CDR2 is SVGEGT in the germline V gene. The CDR3 loop reads CASSYLAAQVSYNEQFF. CDR3 bases: TGTGCCAGCAGTTACTTGGCGGCCCAAGTCTCCTACAATGAGCAGTTCTTC.

The rearrangement joins TRBV11-2 to TRBJ1-2; 9 bases line up with TRBD1. Trimming removed 5 bases from V and 2 bases from J; junction bases left unmatched: 3. The length of the CDR3 is 14 residues. The germline V gene encodes CDR1 SGHAT and CDR2 FQNNGV. The CDR3 DNA reads as TGTGCCAGCAGCCCCGGGACAGGGAACTATGGCTACACCTTC. Translation: CASSPGTGNYGYTF.

This chain uses TRBV19 with TRBJ2-3, with D hard to call. Germline CDR1 is LNHDA and CDR2 is SQIVND (reference sequence). V lost 4 bases, J lost 6 bases, and 8 bases lay in between. CDR3 size: 12 residues. Written as DNA, the CDR3 is TGTGCCAGTAGTACAGATGGGGATACGCAGTATTTT. Its protein product is CASSTDGDTQYF.

This chain joins TRBV19 and TRBJ1-5; tentatively, D is TRBD1 (5 bases). Germline CDR1 is LNHDA and CDR2 is SQIVND (reference sequence). CDR3 length: 15 amino acids. The V end was cut by 9 bases, the J end by 2 bases, with 17 bases between. CDR3 in amino acids: CASAPQGEGNQPQHF. The CDR3 DNA reads as TGTGCCAGCGCCCCCCAGGGTGAAGGCAATCAGCCCCAGCATTTT.

The chain employs TRBV5-5 and TRBJ1-3, with D unresolved. Trimming removed 4 bases at V and 4 bases at J, with 9 bases between. The germline V gene has CDR1 SGHKS and CDR2 YYEKEE (reference sequence). There are 13 residues in the CDR3. CDR3 in amino acids: CASSKVAGNTIYF. The CDR3 DNA sequence: TGTGCCAGCAGCAAAGTGGCCGGAAACACCATATATTTT.

V gene TRBV30 combines with J gene TRBJ1-1, with 8 bases that match TRBD1. The germline gives CDR1 GTSNPN, CDR2 SVGIG (reference sequence). J lost 10 bases, V lost 1 base, and 14 bases had no gene match. This CDR3 has 15 amino acids. This CDR3 reads CAWSADLDRGNSAFF. CDR3 coding DNA: TGTGCCTGGAGTGCAGACCTTGACAGGGGAAATTCAGCTTTCTTT.

The chain uses TRBV19 and TRBJ1-5; 7 bases map to TRBD1. The CDR3 covers 15 residues. The ends lost 7 bases at V and 4 bases at J; junction bases unmatched: 10. Germline CDR1 reads LNHDA; CDR2 reads SQIVND (reference sequence). The CDR3 reads CASTGGQSMNQPQHF. The CDR3 coding sequence is TGTGCCAGTACCGGGGGACAGAGTATGAATCAGCCCCAGCATTTT.

V and J are TRBV27 and TRBJ2-4; TRBD1 or TRBD2 may be the D gene (5 bases each). Germline V gene sequence: CDR1 MNHEY, CDR2 SMNVEV (reference sequence). Deletions cut 4 bases from V and 8 bases from J, with 15 bases between. CDR3 length: 14 residues. The CDR3 is CASSSLGPRDIQYF. The CDR3 nucleotides are TGTGCCAGCAGTTCCCTGGGACCAAGAGACATTCAGTACTTC.

This sequence joins TRBV21-1 and TRBJ2-3; the table calls TRBD1, which could not be checked here. TRBV21-1 represents a pseudogene. The length of the CDR3 is 16 residues. CDR3 in amino acids: CASSKQVTREQGTQYF. DNA of the CDR3: TGTGCCAGCAGCAAACAAGTTACCCGAGAACAGGGTACGCAGTATTTT.